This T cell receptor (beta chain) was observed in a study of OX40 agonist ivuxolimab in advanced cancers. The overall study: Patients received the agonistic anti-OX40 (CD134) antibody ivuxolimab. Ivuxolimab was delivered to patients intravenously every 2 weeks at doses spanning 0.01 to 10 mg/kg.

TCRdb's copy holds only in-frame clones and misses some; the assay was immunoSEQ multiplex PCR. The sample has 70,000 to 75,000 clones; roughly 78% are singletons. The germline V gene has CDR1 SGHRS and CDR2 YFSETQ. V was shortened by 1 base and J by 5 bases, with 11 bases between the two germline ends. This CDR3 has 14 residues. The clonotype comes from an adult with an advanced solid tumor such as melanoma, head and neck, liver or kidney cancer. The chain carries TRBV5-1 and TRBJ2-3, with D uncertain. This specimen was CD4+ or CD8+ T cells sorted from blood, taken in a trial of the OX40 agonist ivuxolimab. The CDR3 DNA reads TGCGCCAGCAGCTTGAGGGCAGAGAAAGATACGCAGTATTTT. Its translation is CASSLRAEKDTQYF.